The TCR beta chain under discussion was sequenced for a study of T cell repertoires in cytomegalovirus infection. Whole-study context: Both CMV infection and a matching HLA type were indicated by public TCR beta signatures.

TCRdb re-derived calls from the reads in MiXCR, one entry per CDR3 protein. Here the sample spans some 450,000 distinct CDR3 sequences, approximately 31% being singletons. Study outcomes and limitations: People with CMV and the relevant HLA were identified by cumulative public TCR beta family frequency.

This clonotype was observed once. As yet, its antigen is unknown. Possible read error: a much larger clone is one base away. This TCR was recovered from a human donor in good health (CMV status not recorded). Some clones in this sample may be carry-over from other donors' samples. The sample consisted of PBMCs.

In DNA, the CDR3 is TGTGCCAGCAGCCTAGAAGGCGCGGGCAATCATCCCCAGCATTTT. Translating gives CASSLEGAGNHPQHF. This sequence joins TRBV7-8 and TRBJ1-5; D gene unclear. Germline V gives CDR1 SGHVS, CDR2 FQNEAQ. The CDR3 runs 15 residues.